What follows is one T cell receptor beta chain and its context. Its antigen is still unknown. The conserved final phenylalanine or tryptophan is absent from the CDR3, which likely points to a read error. The DNA is omitted, as the CDR3 cannot be located on it reliably, and the CDR3 follows TCRdb's listing. Naive-designated CD8 cells lacked CD45RO, were positively enriched for CCR7, and omitted terminally differentiated effector memory CD45RA+ cells. Inclusive of both ends, the CDR3 amounts to 12 amino acids. The germline V gene has CDR1 KGHSH and CDR2 LQKENI. Generated by immunoSEQ multiplex PCR, the TCRdb table keeps only in-frame clones and is missing some. Among hundreds of thousands of clones, 90% to 95% were seen once, and the ten largest hold 24%. The data derive from a study of shared clonotypes between healthy human individuals. Findings and limits, study-wide: Between a few donors, naive CD4 clonotypes were shared at a level of about 5%.

The chain recombines TRBV18 with TRBJ1-2. This clonotype was obtained from a man in his thirties or forties in good health. Material: naive CD8+ T cells sorted from blood. CDR3 sequence reads: CASSPQGLWLHL.